The 25 T cell receptor beta chains given below trace back to one sample, sequenced in a study of human T cells and chemical hapten exposure (dated by TCRdb to 2020 to 2022). What the time point label conveys for this sample: patch test 2, 6 weeks after DPC sensitization. The treatment or condition label, read with the paper, signifies: therapeutic diphenylcyclopropenone sensitization with weekly scalp DPC. Libraries were constructed by RACE. The sequencer listed for this sample is NextSeq 500. The public reads were run again by TCRdb, first through fastp at Q25 and then through MiXCR, and only productive beta chains were kept. One record per CDR3 amino acid sequence lists the most common genes and DNA. The sample table shows 120,000 to 150,000 distinct CDR3 sequences, and about 12% are seen once. About 1.3% of the sample is taken by the ten largest. The input for sequencing was whole blood, taken in connection with sensitization to the hapten diphenylcyclopropenone (DPC). The receptors derive from a woman in her forties or fifties with alopecia areata. Some clones in this sample may be carry-over from other donors' samples.

This clonotype was seen ten or more times. The J gene is TRBJ2-1, the V gene TRBV29-1; D perhaps matches TRBD1 (6 bases). The CDR3 runs to 13 residues. CDR1 SQVTM and CDR2 ANQGSEA come from the germline V gene. V was shortened by 3 bases and J by 10 bases, with 16 bases between the two germline ends. The CDR3 sequence is CSVEGALDGEQFF. CDR3 in DNA: TGCAGCGTTGAGGGGGCGCTCGACGGGGAGCAGTTCTTC.

This clonotype came up many times. This chain links TRBV4-3 with TRBJ2-7; 14 bases are a match to TRBD2. This CDR3 has 16 residues. From germline, CDR1 is LGHNA and CDR2 YSLEER. Losses at the gene ends were 3 bases for V and 2 bases for J; bases not matched to a gene: 3. CDR3: CASSHRLAGGPYEQYF. CDR3 sequence (DNA): TGCGCCAGCAGCCATAGACTAGCGGGAGGGCCCTACGAGCAGTACTTC.

The gene calls are TRBV5-1 and TRBJ2-1; D may be TRBD1 or TRBD2 (5 bases each). Germline values: CDR1 SGHRS, CDR2 YFSETQ. The CDR3 runs to 15 residues. Trimming removed 3 bases at V and 0 bases at J, with 10 bases between. CDR3 sequence reads: CASSWGRSSYNEQFF. The CDR3 nucleotides are TGCGCCAGCAGCTGGGGACGAAGCTCCTACAATGAGCAGTTCTTC.

This rearrangement joins TRBV25-1 to TRBJ2-5; D assignment may be TRBD1 or TRBD2 (5 bases each). The CDR3 runs to 13 residues. CDR1 and CDR2 from the germline V gene are MGHDK and SYGVNS. Trimming stripped 1 base from V and 5 bases from J, with 8 bases between. For the CDR3, the DNA is TGTGCCAGCAGTGAATGGGGGATGGAGACCCAGTACTTC. Its protein is CASSEWGMETQYF.

The sample holds a few counts of this clonotype. This chain links TRBV11-2 with TRBJ2-5; D is uncertain. The V and J ends lost 1 base and 4 bases respectively, with 19 bases between them. Germline lookup yields CDR1 SGHAT and CDR2 FQNNGV. CDR3 length: 17 amino acids. Here the CDR3 DNA reads TGTGCCAGCAGCTTAGCTCTTGGGTTGGCTCGTAGAGAGACCCAGTACTTC. Translated: CASSLALGLARRETQYF.

The chain combines TRBV28 with TRBJ2-7; 9 nucleotides align to TRBD1. V lost 4 bases, J lost 3 bases, and 10 bases stayed unmatched. Per the germline V gene, CDR1 is MDHEN and CDR2 is SYDVKM. This CDR3 spans 16 amino acids. The CDR3 DNA reads TGTGCCAGCAGTTCGCCAACCGGGACAGGGATCTACGAGCAGTACTTC. Protein: CASSSPTGTGIYEQYF.

This clonotype came up a few times. The V and J genes are TRBV24-1 and TRBJ2-2; possibly TRBD1 or TRBD2 for D (5 bases each). Germline CDR1 KGHDR, CDR2 SFDVKD. The germline V and J ends were trimmed by 6 bases and 2 bases, with 12 bases remaining between them. CDR3 size: 15 residues. CDR3 protein: CATSPGTSNTGELFF. The DNA for the CDR3 is TGTGCCACCAGTCCCGGGACCTCAAACACCGGGGAGCTGTTTTTT.

This clonotype was counted between two and nine times. An end of the junction does not agree with germline; a read error may underlie this. This chain connects TRBV11-2 to TRBJ2-1, with unresolved D. Germline V gives CDR1 SGHAT, CDR2 FQNNGV. This CDR3 has 13 residues. Here the CDR3 DNA reads TGTACCAGCAGCGACCCCCCAGGCAATGAGCAGTTCTTC. The encoded protein is CTSSDPPGNEQFF.

This clonotype has only a few counts. The chain uses TRBV7-2 and TRBJ2-4; 9 bases align to TRBD2. The J segment lost 10 bases and the V segment lost 5 bases, leaving 15 bases of the junction unmatched. The germline V gene has CDR1 SGHTA and CDR2 FQGNSA. This CDR3 has 16 residues. In nucleotides, the CDR3 is TGTGCCAGCAGCCCAAGGGAGGCGGGAGGGCCTTTTATTCAGTACTTC. Encoded protein: CASSPREAGGPFIQYF. Supplemented by reference TRBV7-2 and TRBJ2-4, the full variable domain reads GAGVSQSPSNKVTEKGKDVELRCDPISGHTALYWYRQSLGQGLEFLIYFQGNSAPDKSGLPSDRFSAERTGGSVSTLTIQRTQQEDSAVYLCASSPREAGGPFIQYFGAGTRLSVL.

This clonotype occurred many times. This chain links TRBV20-1 with TRBJ1-1; 9 bases line up with TRBD1. The CDR3 has 13 amino acids. The J segment lost 4 bases and the V segment lost 3 bases, leaving 3 bases of the junction unmatched. Germline V gene sequence: CDR1 DFQATT, CDR2 SNEGSKA (reference sequence). DNA of the CDR3: TGCAGTGCTAGGACAGGGGGGAGCACTGAAGCTTTCTTT. Its translation: CSARTGGSTEAFF.

This clonotype occurred many times. The genes are TRBV6-2 or TRBV6-3 and TRBJ1-2; unclear D gene. In germline, CDR1 is MNHEY, CDR2 SVGEGT. With 5 bases removed from V and 2 bases from J, the gap between germline ends came to 12 bases. The CDR3 runs 14 residues. The CDR3 DNA reads TGTGCCAGCAGTGACACCCACGCGAACTATGGCTACACCTTC. This sequence encodes CASSDTHANYGYTF.

The chain joins TRBV20-1 to TRBJ1-6; D remains unclear. CDR3 size: 13 residues. CDR1 and CDR2 from the germline V gene are DFQATT and SNEGSKA (reference sequence). Trimming took 0 bases from V and 10 from J, leaving 10 bases between them. CDR3 nucleotide sequence: TGCAGTGCTAGAGATTTGTTGCTCTCACCCCTCCACTTT. The encoded protein is CSARDLLLSPLHF.

As to this clonotype: At one end, the junction sequence differs from germline, possibly due to a read error. J is TRBJ2-6 and V is TRBV7-2, with a possible D match to TRBD1 (5 bases). This CDR3 is built from 13 residues. CDR1 SGHTA and CDR2 FQGNSA come from the germline V gene. The CDR3 coding sequence is TGTGCCGGCAGGGTGCCTGGGGCCAACGTCCTGACTTTC. It yields the protein CAGRVPGANVLTF.

The chain couples TRBV29-1 to TRBJ2-1; TRBD2 matches at 7 bases. The CDR3 is 12 residues long. The germline gives CDR1 SQVTM, CDR2 ANQGSEA. The V and J ends lost 7 bases and 13 bases, in that order; junction bases with no gene match: 13. The CDR3 DNA sequence: TGCAGCGCCGATCTAGCGGCCCGGGGTCAGTTCTTC. Its translation is CSADLAARGQFF.

This clonotype showed up just a few times. The rearrangement joins TRBV6-1 to TRBJ2-7; D is possibly TRBD1 (6 bases). V lost 5 bases and J lost 1, with 12 bases in between. Per the germline V gene, CDR1 is MNHNS and CDR2 is SASEGT. The CDR3 runs 14 residues. Written as DNA, the CDR3 is TGTGCCAGCAGTTCCTTAGGGGGTTCCTACGAGCAGTACTTC. As protein: CASSSLGGSYEQYF.

This clonotype was found a few times. This chain connects TRBV29-1 to TRBJ2-7; no firm D call. Per the germline V gene, CDR1 is SQVTM and CDR2 is ANQGSEA. V lost 0 bases to trimming and J lost 3 bases, with 12 bases between them. The CDR3 has 14 residues. CDR3 DNA: TGCAGCGTTGAAGATCTCAAGGGCGGCTACGAGCAGTACTTC. It specifies CSVEDLKGGYEQYF.

This chain connects TRBV28 to TRBJ1-1, with TRBD1 as a possible D gene (6 bases). Trimming left V 6 bases short and J 3 bases short, with 14 bases between. Germline V lookup: CDR1 MDHEN, CDR2 SYDVKM. The CDR3 covers 14 residues. CDR3 sequence reads: CASSPGAPYTEAFF. CDR3 nucleotide sequence: TGTGCCAGCAGCCCGGGGGCGCCGTACACTGAAGCTTTCTTT.

The chain uses TRBV5-1 and TRBJ2-3; 8 positions match TRBD2. CDR3 length equals 14 residues. V was pared by 0 bases and J by 7 bases, with 4 bases of the junction left unmatched. Germline V gives CDR1 SGHRS, CDR2 YFSETQ. The CDR3 loop is CASSLDGGAYTQYF. CDR3 coding DNA: TGCGCCAGCAGCTTGGACGGGGGGGCCTATACGCAGTATTTT.

This clonotype was picked up a small number of times. The V call is TRBV18, the J call TRBJ2-4, with 8 bases matching TRBD1. Germline V gene sequence: CDR1 KGHSH, CDR2 LQKENI. V was clipped by 2 bases and J by 2 bases; unmatched bases: 8. The CDR3 extends over 17 amino acids. The CDR3 sequence is CASSPTLDRVSKNIQYF. The CDR3 nucleotides read TGTGCCAGCTCACCAACCTTGGACAGGGTCTCCAAAAACATTCAGTACTTC.

This chain links TRBV19 with TRBJ1-5; D call uncertain. CDR1 LNHDA and CDR2 SQIVND come from the germline V gene (reference sequence). With 6 bases removed from V and 4 bases from J, the gap between germline ends came to 10 bases. The CDR3 consists of 13 residues. The CDR3 is CASSLRWNQPQHF. The DNA for the CDR3 is TGTGCCAGTAGCCTCAGGTGGAATCAGCCCCAGCATTTT.

The sample holds a few counts of this clonotype. This chain connects TRBV6-2 or TRBV6-3 to TRBJ2-1, with TRBD2 matching over 13 bases. The CDR3 loop spans 16 amino acids. Per the germline V gene, CDR1 is MNHEY and CDR2 is SVGEGT. J was trimmed by 4 bases and V by 4 bases; bases with no gene match: 4. The CDR3 protein is CASSSMGLAGYNEQFF. CDR3 sequence (DNA): TGTGCCAGCAGTTCCATGGGACTAGCGGGATACAATGAGCAGTTCTTC.

This clonotype was counted a few times. The chain's CDR3 is CASSHRDIGNTIYF. The CDR3 bases are TGTGCCAGCAGCCATCGGGACATTGGAAACACCATATATTTT. V gene TRBV3-1 combines with J gene TRBJ1-3; a possible D gene is TRBD1 (6 bases). This CDR3 comprises 14 residues. The germline V gene encodes CDR1 LGHDT and CDR2 YNNKEL (reference sequence). V lost 3 bases, J lost 3 bases, and 9 bases lay in between.

The chain has TRBV6-1 and TRBJ1-2; perhaps TRBD1 as D (6 bases). In germline, CDR1 is MNHNS, CDR2 SASEGT. CDR3 size: 15 residues. V lost 3 bases and J 4 bases, leaving 15 bases between the germline ends. CDR3 amino acids: CASSEAGQGSYGYTF. The CDR3 DNA is TGTGCCAGCAGTGAGGCGGGGCAGGGGAGCTATGGCTACACCTTC.

There are a few counts of this clonotype. This chain connects TRBV5-1 to TRBJ2-2; D call uncertain. Trimming removed 2 bases at V and 4 bases at J, with 3 bases between. Germline V gene data show CDR1 as SGHRS and CDR2 as YFSETQ. The CDR3 spans 12 residues. CDR3 DNA sequence: TGCGCCAGCAGCTTCACCACCGGGGAGCTGTTTTTT. Residues: CASSFTTGELFF.

This clonotype was counted between two and nine times. The rearrangement joins TRBV6-1 to TRBJ1-4; no reliable D call. The germline gives CDR1 MNHNS, CDR2 SASEGT. V dropped 1 base and J dropped 2 bases, with 11 bases sitting between them. The CDR3 has 16 residues. This CDR3 reads CASSEVAGITNEKLFF. CDR3 nucleotide sequence: TGTGCCAGCAGTGAAGTAGCGGGGATCACTAATGAAAAACTGTTTTTT.